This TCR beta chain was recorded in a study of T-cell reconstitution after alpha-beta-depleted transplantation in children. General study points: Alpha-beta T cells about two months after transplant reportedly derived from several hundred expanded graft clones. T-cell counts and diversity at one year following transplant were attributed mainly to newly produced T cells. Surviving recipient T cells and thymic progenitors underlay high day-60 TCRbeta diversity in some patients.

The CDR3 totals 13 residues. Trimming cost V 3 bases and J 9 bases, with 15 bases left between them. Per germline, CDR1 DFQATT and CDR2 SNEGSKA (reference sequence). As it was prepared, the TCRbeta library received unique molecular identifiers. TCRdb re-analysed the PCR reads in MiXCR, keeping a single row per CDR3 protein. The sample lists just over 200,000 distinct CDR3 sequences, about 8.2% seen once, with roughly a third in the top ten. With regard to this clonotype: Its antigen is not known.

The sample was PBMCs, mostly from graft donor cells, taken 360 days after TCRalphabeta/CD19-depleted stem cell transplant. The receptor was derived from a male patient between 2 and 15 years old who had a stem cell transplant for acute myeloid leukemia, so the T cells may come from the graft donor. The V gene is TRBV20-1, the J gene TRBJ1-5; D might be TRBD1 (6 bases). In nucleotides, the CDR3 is TGCAGTGCTAGGATTCGGGGAGGGGGGCCCCAGCATTTT. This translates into CSARIRGGGPQHF.